This T cell receptor (beta chain) was captured by sequencing in a study of T cell responses to AZD1222 COVID-19 vaccine. Study-wide results and limits: Baseline antibody screening turned up just six seropositive AZD1222 recipients.

Per germline, CDR1 SGHRS and CDR2 YFSETQ. CDR3 length: 12 amino acids. V was shortened by 5 bases and J by 3 bases, with 6 bases between the two germline ends. Measured with immunoSEQ multiplex PCR; TCRdb has only the in-frame clones, and not every one. The sample contains under 200,000 clones, 90% to 95% of which appear only once. Concerning this clone itself: As yet, its antigen is unknown.

Second doses at about 4 or about 12 weeks were pooled. The receptor was isolated from an adult who received the AZD1222 COVID-19 vaccine. The chain links TRBV5-1 to TRBJ1-3; D is unclear. The sample in question was peripheral blood, obtained 28 days after the second AZD1222 dose. For the CDR3, the DNA is TGCGCCAGCAGTGCCGGTGGAAACACCATATATTTT. This codes for CASSAGGNTIYF.